Listed below are T cell receptor beta chains from one sample, sequenced in a study of blood T cells in healthy people across ages. TCRdb reprocessed the 5' RACE reads via MiXCR and lists one record per CDR3 protein. The sample includes under 2,000,000 distinct CDR3 sequences, roughly 50% of them seen just once. Material for sequencing was blood. The receptors stem from a woman aged 40 to 50 in good health. Each CDR3 is given with its conserved first and last residue. A D gene is named only where the DNA matches it firmly. The listing skips clone size in some rows; elsewhere it reads once, few, many or a size class.

d_call clone_size j_call v_call cdr3_aa cdr3_nt
TRBD1 few TRBJ2-7 TRBV28 CASSPWGTGVSEQYF TGTGCCAGCAGTCCCTGGGGGACAGGGGTATCCGAGCAGTACTTC
TRBD1 . TRBJ2-5 TRBV27 CASSLYRGRKETQYF TGTGCCAGCAGTTTATACAGGGGGCGCAAAGAGACCCAGTACTTC
. . TRBJ2-1 TRBV6-2/TRBV6-3 CASSYGTGGLYNEQFF TGTGCCAGCAGTTACGGGACCGGGGGGCTCTACAATGAGCAGTTCTTC
. . TRBJ2-5 TRBV11-2 CASSQHNDRTETQYF TGTGCCAGCAGCCAACATAACGACAGGACCGAGACCCAGTACTTC
. few TRBJ2-1 TRBV5-1 CASSLSTYNEQFF TGTGCCAGCAGCTTGTCTACCTACAATGAGCAGTTCTTC
. few TRBJ2-4 TRBV20-1 CSARDSGANKNIQYF TGCAGTGCTAGAGATTCAGGGGCAAACAAAAACATTCAGTACTTC
TRBD2 . TRBJ2-5 TRBV2 CASSEAGAGDQETQYF TGTGCCAGCAGTGAGGCAGGAGCGGGGGACCAAGAGACCCAGTACTTC
. few TRBJ2-7 TRBV14 CASSQATGLSYEQYF TGTGCCAGCAGCCAAGCAACAGGTCTCTCCTACGAGCAGTACTTC
. . TRBJ2-5 TRBV2 CAAPGTGRAKTQYF TGTGCCGCCCCGGGCACAGGGAGGGCGAAGACCCAGTACTTC
TRBD1 . TRBJ2-5 TRBV5-1 CASWGQGTWETQYF TGCGCCAGCTGGGGACAGGGGACGTGGGAGACCCAGTACTTC
TRBD1 . TRBJ2-7 TRBV11-2 CASSLRLPGQRLTEQYF TGTGCCAGCAGCCTTAGGCTACCGGGACAGCGACTTACCGAGCAGTACTTC
. . TRBJ2-5 TRBV2 CASFDLNRETQYF TGTGCCAGCTTTGACTTGAACCGAGAGACCCAGTACTTC
. once TRBJ1-5 TRBV4-2 CASSQEAPGSNQPQHF TGTGCCAGCAGCCAAGAGGCGCCCGGCAGCAATCAGCCCCAGCATTTT
TRBD2 . TRBJ2-7 TRBV6-6 CASSYGVAGIYEQYF TGTGCCAGCAGTTACGGGGTAGCGGGAATTTACGAGCAGTACTTC
. many TRBJ2-5 TRBV7-2 CASSLNQRETQYF TGTGCCAGCAGCTTAAACCAGCGGGAGACCCAGTACTTC
. few TRBJ1-2 TRBV7-2 CASSLDSPSNYGYTF TGTGCCAGCAGCTTAGACAGCCCGTCCAACTATGGCTACACCTTC
. . TRBJ2-7 TRBV16 CASSQSLQYEQYF TGTGCCAGCAGCCAATCTCTTCAGTACGAGCAGTACTTC
. few TRBJ2-3 TRBV20-1 CSAHVRGQRGSTDTQYF TGCAGTGCCCATGTGCGGGGGCAACGTGGAAGCACAGATACGCAGTATTTT
. . TRBJ1-5 TRBV20-1 CSAIRVRDSNQPQHF TGCAGTGCTATCCGGGTGAGGGATAGCAATCAGCCCCAGCATTTT
TRBD2 . TRBJ2-7 TRBV6-2/TRBV6-3 CASSYNPGTSGGEKSYNEQYF TGTGCCAGCAGTTATAACCCCGGGACTAGCGGGGGGGAAAAATCCTACAATGAGCAGTACTTC
TRBD1 . TRBJ2-1 TRBV7-3 CASSGQGPLNEQFF TGTGCCAGCTCGGGACAGGGCCCCCTGAATGAGCAGTTCTTC
. few TRBJ1-2 TRBV7-2 CASSSQATLSGYTF TGTGCCAGCAGCTCACAGGCGACACTTTCGGGCTACACCTTC
TRBD2 . TRBJ2-1 TRBV9 CASSARGGGYKEQFF TGTGCCAGCAGCGCCCGCGGGGGGGGCTACAAGGAGCAGTTCTTC
. few TRBJ2-4 TRBV29-1 CSAVNGLAKNIQYF TGCAGCGCGGTAAATGGTTTGGCCAAAAACATTCAGTACTTC
. . TRBJ2-1 TRBV7-6 CASSFLGGDVRNEQFF TGTGCCAGCAGCTTTTTGGGGGGCGACGTCCGAAATGAGCAGTTCTTC
. . TRBJ2-1 TRBV14 CASSQDPTRSSYNEQFF TGTGCCAGCAGCCAAGATCCGACACGGAGCTCCTACAATGAGCAGTTCTTC
TRBD1 . TRBJ2-6 TRBV6-5 CATTGTADSGANVLTF TGTGCCACCACCGGGACAGCCGATTCTGGGGCCAACGTCCTGACTTTC
. once TRBJ2-5 TRBV20-1 CSARETRGQETQYF TGCAGTGCTAGAGAGACTAGGGGACAAGAGACCCAGTACTTC
. . TRBJ2-1 TRBV5-1 CASSKVGQEYNEQFF TGCGCCAGCAGCAAGGTAGGGCAGGAATACAATGAGCAGTTCTTC
. . TRBJ2-1 TRBV29-1 CSVESSGSYNEQFF TGCAGCGTTGAATCCAGTGGCTCCTACAATGAGCAGTTCTTC
. . TRBJ2-3 TRBV20-1 CSARDPIAWDTQYF TGCAGTGCTAGAGACCCGATAGCGTGGGATACGCAGTATTTT
. few TRBJ2-7 TRBV28 CASSFRGTASYEQYF TGTGCCAGCAGTTTTCGGGGGACAGCCTCCTACGAGCAGTACTTC
. . TRBJ2-4 TRBV6-2/TRBV6-3 CASSYPPTGPTFWEQYF TGTGCCAGCAGTTACCCGCCAACGGGACCCACCTTCTGGGAGCAGTACTTC
. . TRBJ2-5 TRBV20-1 CSAEPQKRGLGVTQYF TGCAGTGCAGAACCTCAGAAAAGGGGACTCGGGGTGACCCAGTACTTC
. . TRBJ2-1 TRBV20-1 CSASGGFSYNEQFF TGCAGTGCTAGTGGGGGGTTCTCCTACAATGAGCAGTTCTTC
TRBD2 . TRBJ2-5 TRBV20-1 CSARTGGGPPPTETQYF TGCAGTGCTCGAACTGGCGGGGGTCCGCCGCCGACGGAGACCCAGTACTTC
. few TRBJ2-5 TRBV7-2 CASSRDTEETQYF TGTGCCAGCAGCCGTGACACCGAAGAGACCCAGTACTTC
. . TRBJ2-7 TRBV6-5 CASSYSGTFLGYEQYF TGTGCCAGCAGTTACTCTGGGACTTTTTTAGGGTACGAGCAGTACTTC